This is a list of T cell receptor beta chains from one sample in a study of blood T cell repertoires in COVID-19. Only in-frame clones appear in the TCRdb table, and some are missing; sequencing was by immunoSEQ multiplex PCR. The table has approximately 25,000 clones, roughly 80% seen once. The sample was peripheral blood. These receptors all stem from a woman of 80 years or more with acute or convalescent COVID-19. The CDR3 runs from the conserved cysteine through the conserved F or W. A D gene is named only where the DNA matches it firmly. Size is stated for part of the rows, as once, few or many counts, or as a class when the clone is expanded.

d_call: .; j_call: TRBJ1-5; clone_size: once; v_call: TRBV9; cdr3_nt: TGTGCCAGCAGCGTAGGACAAGGGGGCAATCAGCCCCAGCATTTT; cdr3_aa: CASSVGQGGNQPQHF
d_call: TRBD2; j_call: TRBJ2-2; clone_size: .; v_call: TRBV6-6; cdr3_nt: TGTGCCAGTAAGGGACTAGCGAACACCGGGGAGCTGTTTTTT; cdr3_aa: CASKGLANTGELFF
d_call: .; j_call: TRBJ2-1; clone_size: .; v_call: TRBV5-1; cdr3_nt: TGCGCCAGCAGCACCGAAACAGGGAATGAGCAGTTCTTC; cdr3_aa: CASSTETGNEQFF
d_call: .; j_call: TRBJ1-1; clone_size: .; v_call: TRBV12-3/TRBV12-4; cdr3_nt: TGTGCCAGCAGTTTAGTGGGAGTTGAAGCTTTCTTT; cdr3_aa: CASSLVGVEAFF
d_call: .; j_call: TRBJ2-7; clone_size: few; v_call: TRBV27; cdr3_nt: TGTGCCAGCAGTTTATCTTCCGGGACTGGCGACGAGCAGTACTTC; cdr3_aa: CASSLSSGTGDEQYF
d_call: .; j_call: TRBJ1-2; clone_size: few; v_call: TRBV2; cdr3_nt: TGTGCCAGCAGTTTTCAGGCAGCCAACTATGGCTACACCTTC; cdr3_aa: CASSFQAANYGYTF
d_call: .; j_call: TRBJ2-1; clone_size: once; v_call: TRBV11-2; cdr3_nt: TGTGCCAGCAGCACAGGACCCGGTTGGAATGAGCAGTTCTTC; cdr3_aa: CASSTGPGWNEQFF
d_call: .; j_call: TRBJ2-1; clone_size: .; v_call: TRBV3-1/TRBV3-2; cdr3_nt: TGTGCCAGCAGCCGTGTTAGCTCCTACAATGAGCAGTTCTTC; cdr3_aa: CASSRVSSYNEQFF
d_call: .; j_call: TRBJ1-2; clone_size: .; v_call: TRBV6-6; cdr3_nt: TGTGCCAGCGCGGCAGGGTACGGCTATGGCTACACCTTC; cdr3_aa: CASAAGYGYGYTF
d_call: TRBD2; j_call: TRBJ2-5; clone_size: .; v_call: TRBV2; cdr3_nt: TGTGCCAGCAGTGACGGCGGGAGAGGAGAGACCCAGTACTTC; cdr3_aa: CASSDGGRGETQYF
d_call: TRBD1; j_call: TRBJ1-1; clone_size: once; v_call: TRBV5-1; cdr3_nt: TGCGCCAGCAGCTCCCAGGGGGCGCTGGGCACTGAAGCTTTCTTT; cdr3_aa: CASSSQGALGTEAFF
d_call: .; j_call: TRBJ2-7; clone_size: few; v_call: TRBV18; cdr3_nt: TGTGCCAGCTCACCTGTGGCTGGCACGGGTAGTTGGCAGTACTTC; cdr3_aa: CASSPVAGTGSWQYF
d_call: TRBD1; j_call: TRBJ1-5; clone_size: once; v_call: TRBV7-2; cdr3_nt: TGTGCCAGCAGCTTAGTTTGGGGACAGAATCAGCCCCAGCATTTT; cdr3_aa: CASSLVWGQNQPQHF
d_call: .; j_call: TRBJ2-1; clone_size: .; v_call: TRBV11-2; cdr3_nt: TGTGCCAGCAGCTCAGTTTACAATGAGCAGTTCTTC; cdr3_aa: CASSSVYNEQFF
d_call: TRBD1; j_call: TRBJ1-4; clone_size: .; v_call: TRBV10-3; cdr3_nt: TGTGCCATCAGTGAAACCGGGACAGGGGTTGAAAAACTGTTTTTT; cdr3_aa: CAISETGTGVEKLFF
d_call: TRBD2; j_call: TRBJ2-3; clone_size: .; v_call: TRBV11-2; cdr3_nt: TGTGCCAGCAGGAGGTGGACTAGCGGAGTCCCTAGCACAGATACGCAGTATTTT; cdr3_aa: CASRRWTSGVPSTDTQYF
d_call: TRBD1; j_call: TRBJ2-5; clone_size: .; v_call: TRBV25-1; cdr3_nt: TGTGCCAGCAGTGAATATCGGCAGGGGGCTCGGGAGACCCAGTACTTC; cdr3_aa: CASSEYRQGARETQYF
d_call: .; j_call: TRBJ1-6; clone_size: few; v_call: TRBV6-5; cdr3_nt: TGTGCCAGCAGGGCGGACAGATATAATTCACCCCTCCACTTT; cdr3_aa: CASRADRYNSPLHF